This T cell receptor (beta chain) was found in a study of T cells in Graves' hyperthyroidism and ophthalmopathy. The wider study: The authors collected peripheral blood at initial diagnosis, before any treatment.

The investigators amplified TCR beta CDR3 regions from RNA transcripts. TCR CDR3 underwent first-round RT-PCR with the HTBI primer set. A single record per CDR3 protein comes from TCRdb applying MiXCR to the multiplex PCR reads. The table shows about 640,000 distinct CDR3 sequences, with about 20% occurring only once. The CDR3 runs to 13 residues. V was trimmed by 1 base and J by 3 bases, leaving 6 bases between them. The source of this sequence is a man aged 25-40 years with Graves' ophthalmopathy. Sequenced material: blood. The chain carries TRBV12-3 or TRBV12-4 and TRBJ1-2; no firm D call. The CDR3: CASSLEPDYGYTF. CDR3 coding DNA: TGTGCCAGCAGTTTAGAACCCGACTATGGCTACACCTTC.